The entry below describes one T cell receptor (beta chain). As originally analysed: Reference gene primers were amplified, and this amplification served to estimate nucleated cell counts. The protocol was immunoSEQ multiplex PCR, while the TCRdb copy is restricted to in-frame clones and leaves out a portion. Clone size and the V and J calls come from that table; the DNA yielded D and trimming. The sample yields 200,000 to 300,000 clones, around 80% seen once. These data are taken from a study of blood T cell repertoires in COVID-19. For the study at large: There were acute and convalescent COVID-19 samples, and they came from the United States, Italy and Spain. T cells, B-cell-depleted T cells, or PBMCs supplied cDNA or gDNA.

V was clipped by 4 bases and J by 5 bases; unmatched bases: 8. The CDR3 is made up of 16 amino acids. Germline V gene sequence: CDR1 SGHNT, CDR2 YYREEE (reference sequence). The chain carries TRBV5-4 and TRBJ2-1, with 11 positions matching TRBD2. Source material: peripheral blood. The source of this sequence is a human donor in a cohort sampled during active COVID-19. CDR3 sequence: CASSLPSGGPDNEQFF. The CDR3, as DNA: TGTGCCAGCAGCCTACCTAGCGGGGGGCCTGACAATGAGCAGTTCTTC.